The 25 T cell receptor beta chains below come from one sample, sequenced in a study of CD8+CD57+ T cells in acquired aplastic anemia. Profiles of TCR beta VDJ and CDR3 were generated from a genomic DNA template. One entry per CDR3 protein results from TCRdb running MiXCR on the reads. The data show about 110,000 distinct CDR3 sequences, less than 65% seen once. Sequencing was carried out using sorted CD4+, CD8+, or CD8+CD57+ T cells (not recorded which) from PBMCs. The receptors originated from a human donor in good health, serving as a control.

The table lists this clonotype with a few counts. The junction departs from germline at one end; a sequencing error may be responsible. The V call is TRBV25-1, the J call TRBJ1-2; D is perhaps TRBD1 (6 bases). The CDR3 has 13 residues. CDR1 and CDR2 from the germline V gene are MGHDK and SYGVNS. CDR3 amino acids: CACSEGTYYGYTF. The CDR3 nucleotides read TGTGCCTGCAGTGAAGGGACATACTATGGCTACACCTTC.

The chain links TRBV7-9 to TRBJ2-2; 7 positions agree with TRBD1. V lost 1 base, J lost 4 bases, and 3 bases stayed unmatched. Germline CDR1 reads SEHNR; CDR2 reads FQNEAQ (reference sequence). This CDR3 contains 15 residues. In DNA form, the CDR3 reads TGTGCCAGCAGCTTAGTGGGGACAGCCACCGGGGAGCTGTTTTTT. This encodes CASSLVGTATGELFF.

This clonotype was counted only a few times. Possible read error: a much larger clone is one base away. This chain joins TRBV4-3 and TRBJ1-2; D is undetermined. The CDR3 is 15 amino acids. The germline gives CDR1 LGHNA, CDR2 YSLEER. CDR3: CASIQDLATDYGYTF. The CDR3 DNA reads TGCGCCAGCATCCAAGATCTCGCGACGGACTATGGCTACACCTTC.

As regards this clonotype: This may come from a read error, since a much larger clone is one base off. The chain has TRBV11-3 and TRBJ1-2; 7 nucleotides agree with TRBD1. Per germline, CDR1 SGHNT and CDR2 YENEEA. The CDR3 is 14 residues long. Trimming cost V 7 bases and J 6 bases; bases outside gene matches: 11. This chain's CDR3 is CASNSGPGGNGYTF. CDR3 coding DNA: TGTGCCAGCAACTCGGGCCCAGGGGGTAATGGCTACACCTTC. The variable domain in full, with the rest retrieved from reference TRBV11-3 and TRBJ1-2, is EAGVVQSPRYKIIEKKQPVAFWCNPISGHNTLYWYLQNLGQGPELLIRYENEEAVDDSQLPKDRFSAERLKGVDSTLKIQPAELGDSAVYLCASNSGPGGNGYTFGSGTRLTVV.

This chain joins TRBV10-3 and TRBJ1-1; TRBD1 aligns across 7 bases. This CDR3 region has 14 residues. Germline V CDR1 and CDR2: ENHRY, SYGVKD. V gave up 7 bases and J gave up 5 bases; unmatched junction bases: 10. CDR3 in DNA: TGTGCCATCACGGGGGATAGGGGGCATACTGAAGCTTTCTTT. Its protein is CAITGDRGHTEAFF.

This clonotype appeared many times. The V call is TRBV28, the J call TRBJ2-7; D is ambiguous. V lost 3 bases to trimming and J lost 2 bases, with 8 bases between them. The CDR3 contains 13 residues. Germline-derived CDR1 and CDR2 are MDHEN and SYDVKM. The CDR3 DNA reads as TGTGCCAGCAGTTTCATCCATGCCTACGAGCAGTACTTC. This encodes CASSFIHAYEQYF.

In this sample, this clonotype turned up a few times. This may come from a read error, since a much larger clone is one base off. The V and J genes are TRBV2 and TRBJ2-5; TRBD2 agrees at 8 bases. Per the germline V gene, CDR1 is SNHLY and CDR2 is FYNNEI. The length of the CDR3 is 16 residues. CDR3: CAGSVSRGGREGTQYF. CDR3 sequence (DNA): TGTGCCGGCAGTGTTTCTCGGGGGGGCCGGGAAGGGACCCAGTACTTC.

CDR3 loop: CASSSDGTTNEKLFF. As DNA, the CDR3 is TGTGCCAGCAGCTCCGACGGCACAACTAATGAAAAACTGTTTTTT. This chain links TRBV5-5 with TRBJ1-4; no clear D. Germline lookup yields CDR1 SGHKS and CDR2 YYEKEE (reference sequence). Trimming removed 3 bases from V and 0 bases from J, with 9 bases in between. This CDR3 is 15 amino acids long.

This clonotype has ten or more counts. This sequence joins TRBV7-6 and TRBJ1-4; the D is unclear. V was trimmed by 10 bases and J by 3 bases, leaving 12 bases between them. The CDR3 consists of 13 residues. In germline, CDR1 is SGHVS, CDR2 FNYEAQ. The CDR3 spells CATRLVPNEKLFF. The CDR3 coding sequence is TGTGCCACCCGACTGGTGCCTAATGAAAAACTGTTTTTT.

This clonotype has a handful of counts. The chain links TRBV27 to TRBJ1-5; D ambiguous. The length of the CDR3 is 13 residues. The germline CDR1 and CDR2 sequences are MNHEY and SMNVEV (reference sequence). Trimming took 5 bases from V and 5 from J, leaving 10 bases between them. The chain's CDR3 is CASSLIVDQPQHF. DNA of the CDR3: TGTGCCAGCAGTCTTATAGTAGATCAGCCCCAGCATTTT.

This clonotype was seen only once. The V gene is TRBV7-2, the J gene TRBJ2-7; no reliable D call. CDR3 length: 13 residues. Per germline, CDR1 SGHTA and CDR2 FQGNSA. V gave up 4 bases and J gave up 2 bases, with 9 bases separating them. The DNA of the CDR3 is TGTGCCAGCAGCTCTGAGACTGCCTACGAGCAGTACTTC. It codes for CASSSETAYEQYF.

This clonotype was counted at least ten times. The V and J genes are TRBV12-3 or TRBV12-4 and TRBJ1-1, with a possible D match to TRBD1 (6 bases). The CDR3 runs 13 residues. Trimming took off 7 bases at V and 8 bases at J, with 17 bases between the two ends. As DNA, the CDR3 is TGTGCCAGCACCCCTTGGATGGGACAAGAAGCTTTCTTT. Encoded protein: CASTPWMGQEAFF.

With regard to this clonotype: One base away lies a much larger clone, so this may be a sequencing read error. The chain employs TRBV5-6 and TRBJ2-3; 8 nucleotides align to TRBD1. This CDR3 is built from 16 residues. Germline CDR1 reads SGHDT; CDR2 reads YYEEEE. In DNA, the CDR3 is TGTGCCAGCAGCTTCCACGACAGGGGCTCAACAGATACGCGGTATTTT. It translates to CASSFHDRGSTDTRYF.

In this sample, this clonotype turned up many times. The CDR3 nucleotides are TGTGCCAGCAGCTTAGCGAGGACAACTTACGAGCAGTACTTC. This encodes CASSLARTTYEQYF. This chain joins TRBV7-9 and TRBJ2-7, with D perhaps TRBD1 (5 bases). The CDR3 spans 14 residues. V was cut by 0 bases and J by 4 bases, with 10 bases left in between. Germline CDR1 SEHNR, CDR2 FQNEAQ (reference sequence).

As to this clonotype: Since a much larger clone is just one base distant, this may be a read error. The chain combines TRBV6-2 or TRBV6-3 with TRBJ1-1, with D perhaps matching TRBD1 (6 bases). The germline gives CDR1 MNHEY, CDR2 SVGEGT. The CDR3 totals 16 residues. The CDR3 loop reads CASGYPPGQSLTEAFF. The DNA for the CDR3 is TGTGCCAGCGGTTACCCACCGGGACAAAGTTTGACTGAAGCTTTCTTT.

Regarding this clonotype: Relative to the germline gene, one junction end is altered; a read error may explain this. The CDR3 sequence is CALRRQPYNLPLHF. For the CDR3, the DNA is TGTGCCCTACGCCGGCAACCCTATAATTTACCCCTCCACTTT. J is TRBJ1-6 and V is TRBV2; D unclear. Germline values: CDR1 SNHLY, CDR2 FYNNEI. The CDR3 runs to 14 residues.

V gene TRBV12-3 or TRBV12-4 combines with J gene TRBJ2-1; the D is unclear. Trimming removed 6 bases from V and 4 bases from J, with 7 bases in between. This CDR3 contains 12 residues. This CDR3 is CASSPFYNEQFF. The DNA for the CDR3 is TGTGCCAGCAGCCCCTTTTACAATGAGCAGTTCTTC.

This clonotype was found many times. V is TRBV5-4 and J is TRBJ2-1; D might be TRBD2 (6 bases). V dropped 2 bases and J dropped 6 bases, with 9 bases sitting between them. CDR1 is SGHNT, CDR2 YYREEE, per germline (reference sequence). This CDR3 comprises 13 residues. The CDR3 nucleotides are TGTGCCAGCAGCTTTGGGGGGACCAATGAGCAGTTCTTC. Its protein is CASSFGGTNEQFF.

This clonotype was seen many times. The V and J genes are TRBV7-9 and TRBJ1-4, with D unresolved. The V end was cut by 5 bases, the J end by 8 bases, with 9 bases between. Germline CDR1 is SEHNR and CDR2 is FQNEAQ (reference sequence). The CDR3 has 12 amino acids. CDR3 DNA: TGTGCCAGCAGCAGCGAGGCCGAAAAACTGTTTTTT. Translated: CASSSEAEKLFF.

Here the CDR3 DNA reads TGTGCCAGCAGCTTTAGTCAGGCAGACACCATATATTTT. Residues: CASSFSQADTIYF. This chain joins TRBV7-9 and TRBJ1-3; the D is unclear. V was clipped by 3 bases and J by 8 bases, with 11 bases between them. The CDR3 totals 13 residues. Germline V gene lookup returns CDR1 SEHNR and CDR2 FQNEAQ (reference sequence).

Turning to this clonotype: Possible read error: a much larger clone is one base away. The V call is TRBV11-2, the J call TRBJ2-6; no firm D call. The CDR3 is 14 amino acids. Per the germline V gene, CDR1 is SGHAT and CDR2 is FQNNGV. Between the trimmed V and J ends, which lost 4 bases and 2 bases, there was a span of 6 bases. This CDR3 is CASSSPTGANVLTF. CDR3 coding DNA: TGTGCCAGCAGCTCTCCGACTGGGGCCAACGTCCTGACTTTC. Combining the CDR3 with reference TRBV11-2 and TRBJ2-6 gives the whole variable domain EAGVAQSPRYKIIEKRQSVAFWCNPISGHATLYWYQQILGQGPKLLIQFQNNGVVDDSQLPKDRFSAERLKGVDSTLKIQPAKLEDSAVYLCASSSPTGANVLTFGAGSRLTVL.

In this sample, this clonotype turned up many times. The V gene is TRBV6-5, the J gene TRBJ1-6; D is uncertain. The CDR3 is 15 residues long. V shed 4 bases and J shed 0 bases, with 7 bases lying between them. Germline V gene data show CDR1 as MNHEY and CDR2 as SVGAGI. CDR3 in DNA: TGTGCCAGCAGTTTGTACTCCTCCTATAATTCACCCCTCCACTTT. Translated, it gives CASSLYSSYNSPLHF.

A word on this clonotype: A much larger clone differs from this one at a single base, so this may be a read error. The chain employs TRBV12-3 or TRBV12-4 and TRBJ2-1; D gene unclear. This CDR3 comprises 14 residues. As DNA, the CDR3 is TGTGCCAGCAGTTTAGAAAGTTTCTACGATGAGCAGTTCTTC. Encoded protein: CASSLESFYDEQFF.

The CDR3 DNA sequence: TGTGCCAGCAGTGAAATGTCTTCCGGGGAGCTGTTTTTT. This encodes CASSEMSSGELFF. The chain is built from TRBV2 and TRBJ2-2; D ambiguous. CDR1 and CDR2 (germline): SNHLY, FYNNEI. The germline V and J ends were trimmed by 2 bases and 6 bases, with 7 bases remaining between them. The CDR3 length is 13 residues.

The gene calls are TRBV6-5 and TRBJ2-1; D is undetermined. CDR1 is MNHEY, CDR2 SVGAGI, per germline. This CDR3 region has 14 residues. Between the trimmed V and J ends, which lost 3 bases and 2 bases, there was a span of 8 bases. The CDR3 DNA is TGTGCCAGCAGTTATCAACGCGCCTACAATGAGCAGTTCTTC. The encoded protein is CASSYQRAYNEQFF.